This T cell receptor (beta chain) originates from a study of tissue T cells after allogeneic stem cell transplantation (dated by TCRdb to between 2022 and 2023). Broadly, across the study: TCR beta repertoires were profiled across many tissues obtained from research autopsies of patients with and without GVHD, as well as in mouse models of GVHD. The human arm was conducted as a prospective observational study, and neither blinding nor randomization was performed. Study-wide conclusions, independent of this receptor: Within patients, how anatomically similar the tissues were was a key factor in shaping TCR repertoire composition, regardless of disease or transplant status. Which tissue TCRs were alloreactive or antigen-specific was not determined in the study, and some of the clones might have been host cells that persisted. A small and clinically heterogeneous patient cohort was studied, and sampling depth was acknowledged as a limitation. Only a few T cell clones appeared in more than one patient, yet motif-based clustering showed tissue-specific repertoire signatures that were shared between patients. In both patients and mice, only a limited portion of the TCR repertoire detected in tissues was captured by blood and spleen T cells.

The germline V gene (reference sequence) specifies SNHLY as CDR1 and FYNGKV as CDR2. The CDR3 goes from the cysteine to the phenylalanine over 14 residues. The DNA covers only part of the CDR3, 39 bases in frame from base 1. Trimming at the junction amounts to 3 bases on V and 0 bases on J, and the germline ends lie 7 bases apart. Of note for this clone: The specificity of this receptor is unknown. Gene names and germline sequences refer to the mouse in this case. The read terminates 1 residue before the CDR3 end, so the remaining end is supplied by the germline J gene.

Libraries were built with the immunoSEQ multiplex PCR assay. TCRbeta CDR3 sequencing was done by Adaptive Biotechnologies at survey depth, reporting CDR3 sequences, V/J genes, productive frequency and template counts. Amplification of TCR beta CDR3 regions was performed from genomic DNA rather than from RNA. Concerning the study's data processing: Jensen-Shannon divergence served to quantify pairwise repertoire overlap between tissues, with 0 meaning identical and 1 meaning complete divergence. Tissues were grouped by single-linkage agglomerative hierarchical clustering of pairwise JSD values, and the clustering results were shown as dendrograms. All patient samples were analyzed with GLIPH2 using simulation_depth 1000, kmer_min_depth 3 and cdr3_length_cutoff 8, and only groups containing more than two unique CDR3s were kept. A standardized tissue-overlap score was generated by extrapolating Jaccard GLIPH-group overlap across patients to a standard repertoire size of 1000 clones. Linear mixed-effect models, with tissue as a fixed effect and individual as a random effect, were used to test how diversity related to clinical or experimental variables. TCRdb took over this immuneACCESS table, retaining in-frame rearrangements with V and J assigned. Such tables are incomplete; in checked studies, under half of the missing clones stem from an unresolved V gene, and the remainder is unexplained. The V and J calls and the clone size are those of that table, but D and trimming were determined from the DNA. The sample table lists over 45,000 clones, around 66% of them with a count of one. The ten largest clones add up to approximately 0.5% of the sample.

Recombination joined TRBV3 with TRBJ2-5; the D region is possibly TRBD1 or TRBD2, each matching across 5 bases. Sequenced: sorted cells pooled from one or two spleens. This clonotype was sampled from a pool of C57BL/6 mice in good health. The DNA read from the CDR3 is TGTGCCAGCAGCTTGGGGGTTAACCAAGACACCCAGTAC. This sequence encodes CASSLGVNQDTQY. The full CDR3 protein reads CASSLGVNQDTQYF.